Reported below is one TCR beta chain. The antigen is not known. The data were produced by immunoSEQ multiplex PCR, yet TCRdb's version contains in-frame clones alone and is incomplete. Counted here are about 240,000 clones, approximately 83% occurring once; the ten biggest clones make up 1% to 1.5%. These data are taken from a study of cytomegalovirus exposure and HLA in healthy donors. Study outcomes and limitations: The tendency of first-cohort TCR clusters to co-occur in the roughly 130 validation repertoires emerged from a later analysis. The study designated some 180 TCR beta chains cytomegalovirus-associated. In vitro checks showed that a few CMV-associated chains really do target CMV antigens.

V was cut by 7 bases and J by 0 bases, with 14 bases left in between. There are 15 residues in the CDR3. Per germline, CDR1 SGHRS and CDR2 YFSETQ. The V and J genes are TRBV5-1 and TRBJ2-1; D is perhaps TRBD1 (6 bases). The TCR sequence derives from a woman aged 30 to 39 in good health and CMV-seropositive. Sequencing was performed on PBMCs. In DNA, the CDR3 is TGCGCCAGCGTTCTACAGGGTAACTCCTACAATGAGCAGTTCTTC. Translation: CASVLQGNSYNEQFF.